The present entry profiles one T cell receptor (beta chain) with its context. Its matching antigen is unknown. The length of the CDR3 is 15 residues. CDR1 is SGHTA, CDR2 FQGNSA, per germline. The V gene end was trimmed by 4 bases and the J gene end by 7 bases; junction bases not matched to a gene: 9. These data come from a study of tumor-infiltrating lymphocytes in localized non-small cell lung cancer. On the study more broadly: From each patient, both tumor and uninvolved lung, non-adjacent to tumor, were sampled.

The repertoire was sequenced with immunoSEQ multiplex PCR; TCRdb's copy has only in-frame clones and lacks some. The repertoire has around 10,000 clones, approximately 64% of them found once; the top ten carry around a tenth. Notes on the study in general: T-cell fraction did not differ between immunotypes IM1 and IM2. Not all patients were TCR sequenced, owing to tissue quantity. Each assay used a separate piece of the same tissue.

J is TRBJ1-4 and V is TRBV7-2, with 7 bases matching TRBD1. This clonotype originated in a human donor with non-small cell lung cancer. The sample taken for sequencing was lung tumor tissue. CDR3 sequence: CASSSRGGRFEKLFF. CDR3 nucleotides: TGTGCCAGCAGCTCTCGAGGGGGCCGCTTTGAAAAACTGTTTTTT.